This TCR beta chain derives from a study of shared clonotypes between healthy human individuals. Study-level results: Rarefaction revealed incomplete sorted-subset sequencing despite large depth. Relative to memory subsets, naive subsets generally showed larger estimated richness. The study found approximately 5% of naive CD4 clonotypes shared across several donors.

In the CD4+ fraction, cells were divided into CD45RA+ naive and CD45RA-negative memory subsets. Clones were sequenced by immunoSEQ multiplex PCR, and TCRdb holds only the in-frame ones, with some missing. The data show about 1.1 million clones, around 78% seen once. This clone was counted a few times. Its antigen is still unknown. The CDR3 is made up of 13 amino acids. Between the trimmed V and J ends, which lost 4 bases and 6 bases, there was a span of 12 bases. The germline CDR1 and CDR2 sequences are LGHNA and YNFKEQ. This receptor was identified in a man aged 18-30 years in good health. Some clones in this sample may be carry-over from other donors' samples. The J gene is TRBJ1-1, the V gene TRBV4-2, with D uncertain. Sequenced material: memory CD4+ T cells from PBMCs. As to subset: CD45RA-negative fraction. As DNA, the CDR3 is TGTGCCAGCAGCCGTACGTCTACGGCTGAAGCTTTCTTT. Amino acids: CASSRTSTAEAFF.